This T cell receptor beta chain was sequenced in a study of cytomegalovirus exposure and HLA in healthy donors. This clone was observed a single time. 13 Jbeta primers and 60 Vbeta primers were used for the PCR. Clones were read by immunoSEQ multiplex PCR, and TCRdb kept only the in-frame ones, dropping some. The sample holds about 160,000 clones, about 85% seen once. The clonotype was recovered from a man aged 18 to 30 in good health and CMV-seronegative. Material for sequencing was PBMCs.

CDR3 sequence reads: CASSYWDSTYEQYF. CDR3 bases: TGTGCCAGCAGTTACTGGGACTCAACCTACGAGCAGTACTTC. The rearrangement links TRBV6-6 to TRBJ2-7, with D tentatively TRBD2 (6 bases). Germline loops: CDR1 MNHNY, CDR2 SVGAGI (reference sequence). Trimming shortened V by 1 base and J by 2 bases, and 9 bases separated the two germline ends. This CDR3 has 14 residues.